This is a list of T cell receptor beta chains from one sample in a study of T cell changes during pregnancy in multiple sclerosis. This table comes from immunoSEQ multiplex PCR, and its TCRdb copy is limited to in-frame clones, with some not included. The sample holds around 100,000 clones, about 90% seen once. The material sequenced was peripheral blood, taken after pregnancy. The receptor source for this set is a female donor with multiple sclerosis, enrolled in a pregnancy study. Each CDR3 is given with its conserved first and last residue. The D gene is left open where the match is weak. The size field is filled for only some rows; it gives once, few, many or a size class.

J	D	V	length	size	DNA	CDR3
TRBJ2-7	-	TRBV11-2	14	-	TGTGCCAGCAGCTTAGATAGGAGTCCCCGCGAGCAGTACTTC	CASSLDRSPREQYF
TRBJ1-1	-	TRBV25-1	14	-	TGTGCCAGCAGTGCTCCGGGAGCCTTTACGGGAGCTTTCTTT	CASSAPGAFTGAFF
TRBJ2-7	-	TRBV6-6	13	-	TGTGCCAGCACCGCACACAGGGCCGACGAGCAGTACTTC	CASTAHRADEQYF
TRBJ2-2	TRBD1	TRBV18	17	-	TGTGCCAGCTCCCCACAGGGGACAGGGGCCGGCGGAAGGGAGCTGTTTTTT	CASSPQGTGAGGRELFF
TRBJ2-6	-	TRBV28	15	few	TGTGCCAGCACCCCACCGGGGATGGGGGCCAACGTCCTGACTTTC	CASTPPGMGANVLTF
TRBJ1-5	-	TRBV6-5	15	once	TGTGCCAGCAGTTACTCCCCAGGGCTCCCTCAGCCCCAGCATTTT	CASSYSPGLPQPQHF
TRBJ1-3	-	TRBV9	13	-	TGTGCCAGCAGCGTTAATAATGGAAACACCATATATTTT	CASSVNNGNTIYF
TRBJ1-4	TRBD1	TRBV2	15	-	TGTGCCAGCAGCCTTGGGACAGGGGAGGGTGAAAAACTGTTTTTT	CASSLGTGEGEKLFF
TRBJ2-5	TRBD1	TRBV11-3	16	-	TGTGCCAGCAGCTTATCAACCGGACAGGGGCCAGAGACCCAGTACTTC	CASSLSTGQGPETQYF
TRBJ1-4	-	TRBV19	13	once	TGTGCCAGTAGTATCAAAACTAATGAAAAACTGTTTTTT	CASSIKTNEKLFF
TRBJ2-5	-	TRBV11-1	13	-	TGTGCCAGCAGCTTATTGAGGGAGGAGACCCAGTACTTC	CASSLLREETQYF
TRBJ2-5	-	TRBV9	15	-	TGTGCCAGCAGCGTATACGGGGGCGGGGGAGAGACCCAGTACTTC	CASSVYGGGGETQYF
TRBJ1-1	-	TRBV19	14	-	TGTGCCAGTAGCAGGGCCCCCGTGAACACTGAAGCTTTCTTT	CASSRAPVNTEAFF
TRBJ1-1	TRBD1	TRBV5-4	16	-	TGTGCCAGCAGCGTTCGACAGGGGAGAAGGAACACTGAAGCTTTCTTT	CASSVRQGRRNTEAFF
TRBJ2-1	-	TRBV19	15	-	TGTGCCAGTAGTATTGGGGCAACGCGGGGCAATGAGCAGTTCTTC	CASSIGATRGNEQFF
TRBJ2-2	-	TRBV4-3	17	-	TGCGCCAGCAGCCAAGATACTGGAGGGGGCCCCACCGGGGAGCTGTTTTTT	CASSQDTGGGPTGELFF
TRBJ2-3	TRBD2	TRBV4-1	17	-	TGCGCCAGCAGCCAAGGCTCGACTAGCGGGCCCACAGATACGCAGTATTTT	CASSQGSTSGPTDTQYF
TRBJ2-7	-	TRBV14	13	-	TGTGCCAGCAGCCGAAAGACAGGCTACGAGCAGTACTTC	CASSRKTGYEQYF
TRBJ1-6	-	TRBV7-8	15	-	TGTGCCAGCAGCTTAGAGGGGACTCGCAATTCACCCCTCCACTTT	CASSLEGTRNSPLHF
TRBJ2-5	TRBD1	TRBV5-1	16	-	TGCGCCAGCAGCCCGGGGGGGACAGGGGCCGGTGAGACCCAGTACTTC	CASSPGGTGAGETQYF
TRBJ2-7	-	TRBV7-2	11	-	TGTGCCAGCAGCCCAGCCTACGAGCAGTACTTC	CASSPAYEQYF
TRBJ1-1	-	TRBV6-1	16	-	TGTGCCAGCAGTGAACTGCAGGGATGGGGGGACACTGAAGCTTTCTTT	CASSELQGWGDTEAFF
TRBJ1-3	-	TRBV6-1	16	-	TGTGCCAGCAGTGTTGGACAGCCAAGGGCTGGAAACACCATATATTTT	CASSVGQPRAGNTIYF
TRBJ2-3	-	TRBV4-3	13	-	TGCGCCAGCAGCCAAGACCCGAGAGATACGCAGTATTTT	CASSQDPRDTQYF
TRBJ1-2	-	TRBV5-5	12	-	TGTGCCAGCAGCTTCAGGGATCATGGCTACACCTTC	CASSFRDHGYTF
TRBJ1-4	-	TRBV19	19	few	TGTGCCAGTAGTAGGAATTGGAGACAGCGTCGTGGAATTGGAGAAAAACTGTTTTTT	CASSRNWRQRRGIGEKLFF
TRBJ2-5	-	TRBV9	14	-	TGTGCCAGCAGCCCCCGATGGAACGGGGAGACCCAGTACTTC	CASSPRWNGETQYF
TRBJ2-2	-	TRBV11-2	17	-	TGTGCCAGCAGCCCCCACCTGGGCGGGACCAATGCCGGGGAGCTGTTTTTT	CASSPHLGGTNAGELFF
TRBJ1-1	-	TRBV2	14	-	TGTGCCAGCAGACCTATAGGACAAGGGCGGGAAGCTTTCTTT	CASRPIGQGREAFF
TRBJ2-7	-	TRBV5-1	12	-	TGCGCCAGCAGCCTCCTTCCCCACGAGCAGTACTTC	CASSLLPHEQYF
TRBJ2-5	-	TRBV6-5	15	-	TGTGCCAGCACCTCCTCCGGGGACTCCATCGAGACCCAGTACTTC	CASTSSGDSIETQYF
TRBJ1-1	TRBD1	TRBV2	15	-	TGTGCCAGCGAGGCCAGGGGGGTTTTCAGCACTGAAGCTTTCTTT	CASEARGVFSTEAFF
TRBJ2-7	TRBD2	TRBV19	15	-	TGTGCCAGTAGTATTGCTTTCTCGGGGGGGTACGAGCAGTACTTC	CASSIAFSGGYEQYF
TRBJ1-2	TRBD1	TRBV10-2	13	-	TGCGCCAGCAGTGATTCCAGGGGGGATGGCTACACCTTC	CASSDSRGDGYTF
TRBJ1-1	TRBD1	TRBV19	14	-	TGTGCCAGTCGATCTCAGGGGGCGCCCACTGAAGCTTTCTTT	CASRSQGAPTEAFF
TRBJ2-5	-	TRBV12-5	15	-	TGTGCTAGTGGTTTGGTGTGGGGGACTTTAGAGACCCAGTACTTC	CASGLVWGTLETQYF
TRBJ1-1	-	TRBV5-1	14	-	TGCGCCAGCAGCTTTCAAACAGTCAACACTGAAGCTTTCTTT	CASSFQTVNTEAFF
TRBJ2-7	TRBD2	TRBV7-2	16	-	TGTGCCAGCAGCTCGCGACTAGCGGGGGGTGGCTACGAGCAGTACTTC	CASSSRLAGGGYEQYF
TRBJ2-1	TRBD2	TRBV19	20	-	TGTGCCAGTAGTAGCCCGGGACTAGCGGGAGTGGGGGCCTCCTACAATGAGCAGTTCTTC	CASSSPGLAGVGASYNEQFF
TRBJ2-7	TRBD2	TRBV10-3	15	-	TGTGCCATCAGTGATCTGACTAGCGCTACCTACGAGCAGTACTTC	CAISDLTSATYEQYF
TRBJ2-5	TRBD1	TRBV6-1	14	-	TGTGCCAGCAGGAATACAGGGGCCCAAGAGACCCAGTACTTC	CASRNTGAQETQYF
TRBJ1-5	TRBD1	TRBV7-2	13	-	TGTGCCAGCAGCTTACAGGGGGAGCAGCCCCAGCATTTT	CASSLQGEQPQHF
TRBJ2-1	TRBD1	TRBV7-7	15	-	TGTGCCAGCAGTTTGGACAGGGGGCCGGCCAATGAGCAGTTCTTC	CASSLDRGPANEQFF
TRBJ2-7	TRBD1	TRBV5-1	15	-	TGCGCCAGCAGTTCCGGACAGGGTCTATCCTACGAGCAGTACTTC	CASSSGQGLSYEQYF
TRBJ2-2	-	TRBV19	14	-	TGTGCCAGTACCAAACTATCTTCTACCGGGGAGCTGTTTTTT	CASTKLSSTGELFF
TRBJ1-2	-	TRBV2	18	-	TGTGCCAGCAGTGACACCTCTACGTGGGGACTCGGGAAAAATGGCTACACCTTC	CASSDTSTWGLGKNGYTF
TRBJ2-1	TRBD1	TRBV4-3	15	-	TGCGCCAGCAGCCACGGGACAGTAGGAGGCTATGAGCAGTTCTTC	CASSHGTVGGYEQFF
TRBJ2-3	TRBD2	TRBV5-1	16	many	TGCGCCAGCAGCATTAGCGGGAGGGCAGACACAGATACGCAGTATTTT	CASSISGRADTDTQYF
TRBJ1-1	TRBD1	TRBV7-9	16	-	TGTGCCAGCAGCCGAACCTTAGGGACAGGGAACACTGAAGCTTTCTTT	CASSRTLGTGNTEAFF
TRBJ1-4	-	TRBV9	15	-	TGTGCCAGCAGCGTAGATCAGGCAACTAATGAAAAACTGTTTTTT	CASSVDQATNEKLFF
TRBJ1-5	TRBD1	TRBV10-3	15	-	TGTGCCATCAGTGAGGCGACAGGGGGAAGACAGCCCCAGCATTTT	CAISEATGGRQPQHF
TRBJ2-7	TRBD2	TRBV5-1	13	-	TGCGCCAGCAGCCCCGGGACTAGGAGTAGCGGGTACTTC	CASSPGTRSSGYF
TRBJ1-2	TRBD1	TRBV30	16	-	TGTGCCTGGAGTGTACTCGGGACAGGGGCAAGCTATGGCTACACCTTC	CAWSVLGTGASYGYTF
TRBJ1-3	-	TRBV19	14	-	TGTGCCAGTAGTATTTTCGGGACTGGAAACACCATATATTTT	CASSIFGTGNTIYF
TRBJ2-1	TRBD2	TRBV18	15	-	TGTGCCAGCTCACCAGGACTAGCGGGAGACAATGAGCAGTTCTTC	CASSPGLAGDNEQFF
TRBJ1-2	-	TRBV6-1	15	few	TGTGCCAGCAGTGCGGGAGGCCGAGCTAACTATGGCTACACCTTC	CASSAGGRANYGYTF
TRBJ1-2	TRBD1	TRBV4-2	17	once	TGTGCCAGCAGCCAGATAGGACAGGGGCAGTCAAGGATGGGCTACACCTTC	CASSQIGQGQSRMGYTF
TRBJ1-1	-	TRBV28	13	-	TGTGCCAGCATTCAGGATGTAGGACATGAAGCTTTCTTT	CASIQDVGHEAFF
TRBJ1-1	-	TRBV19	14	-	TGTGCCAGTGCCGCGGGGGAAAAGGACACTGAAGCTTTCTTT	CASAAGEKDTEAFF